This TCR beta chain was sequenced during a study of CXCR3-negative and CXCR3-positive naive CD8 T cells. Study observations and caveats: More hydrophobic TRB CDR3s occurred in CXCR3-positive than in CXCR3-negative naive cells.

In triplicate, each CD8+ T cell subset was sorted at a few hundred thousand cells per replicate. The authors gated naive CD8+ T cells as CD45RO-CCR7+CD27+CD95-. Preparation of TRB cDNA libraries relied on 5' RACE carrying UMI labels. TCRdb re-called the 5' RACE reads and gives one entry per CDR3 protein, without DNA. The listing contains nearly 90,000 distinct CDR3 sequences. About this clonotype itself: Its matching antigen is unknown.

CDR3 length: 17 amino acids. CDR1 is SGDLS and CDR2 is YYNGEE in the germline V gene. The receptor comes from a human donor in good health. Some clones in this sample may be carry-over from other donors' samples. Sequencing was done on a sample of naive CXCR3+ CD8+ T cells from blood. The sample's subset: CD45RO-CCR7+CD27+CD95- naive CD8+ T cells expressing CXCR3 (TNR3+). V usage is TRBV9 and J usage is TRBJ2-5; the TRBD2 assignment by TCRdb is unverifiable without DNA. The CDR3 sequence is CASSASSGNSGKETQYF.